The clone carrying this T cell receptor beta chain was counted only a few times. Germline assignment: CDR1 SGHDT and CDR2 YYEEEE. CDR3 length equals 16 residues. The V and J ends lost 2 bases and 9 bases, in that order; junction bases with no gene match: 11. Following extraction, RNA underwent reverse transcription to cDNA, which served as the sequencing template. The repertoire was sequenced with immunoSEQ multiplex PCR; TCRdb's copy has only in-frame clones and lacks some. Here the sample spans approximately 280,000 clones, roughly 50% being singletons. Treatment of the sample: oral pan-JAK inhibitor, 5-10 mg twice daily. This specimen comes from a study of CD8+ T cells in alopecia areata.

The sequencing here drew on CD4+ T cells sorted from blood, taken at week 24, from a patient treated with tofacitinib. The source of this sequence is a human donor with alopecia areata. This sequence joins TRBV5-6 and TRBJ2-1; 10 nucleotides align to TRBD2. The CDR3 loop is CASSFLSSGGAGEQFF. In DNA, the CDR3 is TGTGCCAGCAGCTTCTTGTCCAGCGGGGGGGCCGGTGAGCAGTTCTTC.